This T cell receptor (beta chain) was sequenced during a study of CD8+CD57+ T cells in acquired aplastic anemia. Patients chosen for sequencing had shown CD8+CD57+ cell expansion by flow cytometry. Both TCR beta VDJ combination and CDR3 sequence profiling were carried out. Genomic DNA was the template for this profiling. MiXCR, run by TCRdb on the reads, gives a single entry per CDR3 protein. The table lists 200,000 to 250,000 distinct CDR3 sequences, approximately 51% of them singletons. The CDR3 contains 14 residues. CDR1 is KGHDR and CDR2 is SFDVKD in the germline V gene. Deletions cut 7 bases from V and 0 bases from J, with 12 bases between.

Sequenced sample: sorted CD4+, CD8+, or CD8+CD57+ T cells (not recorded which) from PBMCs. The chain uses TRBV24-1 and TRBJ2-7; unclear D gene. The clonotype was recovered from a human donor with aplastic anemia. The CDR3, as DNA: TGTGCCACCAGCAAAAGCGACATCTCCTACGAGCAGTACTTC. This translates into CATSKSDISYEQYF.